The present T cell receptor (beta chain) was sequenced within a study of graft-versus-host responses after intestinal transplantation. On this clone itself: The antigen is unknown.

Produced via immunoSEQ multiplex PCR; TCRdb's table is partial and in-frame only. The sample carries tens of thousands of clones, 91% recorded once. The source is a human donor who received an intestinal transplant. Material: unstimulated CD4+ T cells sorted from spleen or lymph node cells, obtained before intestinal transplant.

The CDR3 DNA reads TGTGCCTGGAGCCCGCGGCTTGCGGAAAAACTGTTTTTT. Amino acid sequence: CAWSPRLAEKLFF. This chain links TRBV30 with TRBJ1-4, with unresolved D. The CDR3 runs 13 residues. V shed 3 bases and J shed 8 bases, with 13 bases lying between them. CDR1 and CDR2 (germline): GTSNPN, SVGIG (reference sequence). Filled out from reference TRBV30 and TRBJ1-4, the complete variable domain reads SQTIHQWPATLVQPVGSPLSLECTVEGTSNPNLYWYRQAAGRGLQLLFYSVGIGQISSEVPQNLSASRPQDRQFILSSKKLLLSDSGFYLCAWSPRLAEKLFFGSGTQLSVL.